These T cell receptor beta chains were read from a single sample in a study of shared clonotypes between healthy human individuals. The data were produced by immunoSEQ multiplex PCR, yet TCRdb's version contains in-frame clones alone and is incomplete. The sample yields about 2.4 million clones, 90% to 95% seen once. The sequencing input was naive CD4+ T cells sorted from blood. The receptor source for this set is a man aged 18 to 29 in good health. CDR3s include the opening cysteine and the closing phenylalanine or tryptophan. Fields, in order: V gene, J gene, CDR3 protein.

TRBV25-1	TRBJ1-4	CASSGNRGSNEKLFF
TRBV30	TRBJ1-5	CAWGLGRVIEPQHF
TRBV4-2	TRBJ2-1	CASSQEGGGYNEQFF
TRBV5-4	TRBJ1-6	CASSLGTGDSPLHF
TRBV6-1	TRBJ2-7	CASSEDGSFPYEQYF
TRBV27	TRBJ2-5	CASSSSRSETQYF
TRBV30	TRBJ2-7	CAWASGTGSSYEQYF
TRBV15	TRBJ2-5	CATSTYPSGVETQYF
TRBV7-2	TRBJ2-2	CASSLEYWGAGELFF
TRBV7-3	TRBJ2-1	CASSPTSGAYNEQFF
TRBV30	TRBJ1-6	CAWSNWEGSPLHF
TRBV6-1	TRBJ1-5	CASSEGQYQPQHF
TRBV5-1	TRBJ1-1	CASSNGRYTEAFF
TRBV5-6	TRBJ2-7	CASSLRTYEQYF
TRBV28	TRBJ1-1	CASSPSRPSENTEAFF
TRBV4-1	TRBJ2-5	CASSHDRAQETQYF
TRBV9	TRBJ1-6	CASSVGDSYNSPLHF
TRBV28	TRBJ2-7	CASSPSGTGVHEQYF
TRBV7-9	TRBJ1-6	CASSLDSSPLHF
TRBV2	TRBJ1-6	CASSGERESPLHF
TRBV6-6	TRBJ2-3	CASTPSKANTQYF
TRBV4-1	TRBJ2-7	CASSQDPVDWGDEQYF
TRBV5-1	TRBJ2-5	CASSLDSRGETQYF
TRBV19	TRBJ1-5	CASTAGQGWGQPQHF
TRBV6-6	TRBJ2-7	CASRVEYEQYF
TRBV27	TRBJ2-3	CASSWGGGGRSTDTQYF
TRBV6-5	TRBJ2-5	CASSPGAWAQYF
TRBV5-1	TRBJ2-7	CASSQDTYYEQYF
TRBV11-3	TRBJ1-3	CASSLESAPGNTIYF
TRBV19	TRBJ2-7	CASTDRVLTICEQYF
TRBV5-6	TRBJ1-1	CASSPDSGTEAFF
TRBV11-2	TRBJ2-5	CASSLGSTSRETQYF
TRBV12-5	TRBJ1-3	CASGLPDRGLDGNTIYF
TRBV5-1	TRBJ1-1	CASSSGLHMNTEAFF
TRBV2	TRBJ1-1	CASKGGFGNTEAFF
TRBV7-9	TRBJ2-5	CASSFSTLIETQYF
TRBV7-6	TRBJ1-1	CASSTWLGEAFF
TRBV5-4	TRBJ2-7	CASSLQAGGLYEQYF
TRBV6-5	TRBJ1-6	CASSYSGRPNSPLHF
TRBV2	TRBJ2-7	CASRGQGYEQYF
TRBV7-2	TRBJ1-6	CASSLSGRSPLHF
TRBV2	TRBJ2-2	CASKLSHTGELFF
TRBV30	TRBJ2-2	CAYDRGRATGELFF
TRBV30	TRBJ1-3	CAWEGDRGIGNTIYF
TRBV4-1	TRBJ2-2	CASSQDQGRILTGELFF
TRBV7-8	TRBJ2-7	CASTLVPGYEQYF
TRBV11-3	TRBJ2-1	CASSYTSGGDRRHEQFF